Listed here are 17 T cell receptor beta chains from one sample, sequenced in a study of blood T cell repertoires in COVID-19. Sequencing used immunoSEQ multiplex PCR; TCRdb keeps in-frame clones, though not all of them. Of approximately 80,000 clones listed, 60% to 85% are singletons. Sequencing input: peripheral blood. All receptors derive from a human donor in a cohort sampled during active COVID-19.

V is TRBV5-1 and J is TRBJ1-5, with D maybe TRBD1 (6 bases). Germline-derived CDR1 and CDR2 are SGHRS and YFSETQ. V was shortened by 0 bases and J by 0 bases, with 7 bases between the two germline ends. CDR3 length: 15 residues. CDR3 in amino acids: CASSLEGVSNQPQHF. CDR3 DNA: TGCGCCAGCAGCTTGGAGGGGGTTAGCAATCAGCCCCAGCATTTT. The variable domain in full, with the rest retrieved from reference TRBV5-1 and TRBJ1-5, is KAGVTQTPRYLIKTRGQQVTLSCSPISGHRSVSWYQQTPGQGLQFLFEYFSETQRNKGNFPGRFSGRQFSNSRSEMNVSTLELGDSALYLCASSLEGVSNQPQHFGDGTRLSIL.

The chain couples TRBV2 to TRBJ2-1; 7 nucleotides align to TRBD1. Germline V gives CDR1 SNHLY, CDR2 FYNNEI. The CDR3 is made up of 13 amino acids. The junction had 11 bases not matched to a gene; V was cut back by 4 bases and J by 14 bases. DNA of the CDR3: TGTGCCAGCAGTGTGGTTGAGACAGGGATTGAGTTCTTC. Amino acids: CASSVVETGIEFF.

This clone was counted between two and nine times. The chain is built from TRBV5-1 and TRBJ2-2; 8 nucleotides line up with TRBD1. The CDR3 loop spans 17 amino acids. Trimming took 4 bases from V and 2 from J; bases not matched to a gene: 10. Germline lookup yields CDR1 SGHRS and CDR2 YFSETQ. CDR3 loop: CASSTPVDRENTGELFF. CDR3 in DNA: TGCGCCAGCAGCACCCCTGTGGACAGGGAAAACACCGGGGAGCTGTTTTTT.

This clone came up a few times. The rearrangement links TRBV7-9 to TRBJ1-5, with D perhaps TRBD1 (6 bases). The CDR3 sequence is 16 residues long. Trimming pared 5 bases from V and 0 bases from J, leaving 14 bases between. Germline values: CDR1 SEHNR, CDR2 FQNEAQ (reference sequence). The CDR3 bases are TGTGCCAGCAGCCCGGACAGAACCTATAGCAATCAGCCCCAGCATTTT. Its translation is CASSPDRTYSNQPQHF.

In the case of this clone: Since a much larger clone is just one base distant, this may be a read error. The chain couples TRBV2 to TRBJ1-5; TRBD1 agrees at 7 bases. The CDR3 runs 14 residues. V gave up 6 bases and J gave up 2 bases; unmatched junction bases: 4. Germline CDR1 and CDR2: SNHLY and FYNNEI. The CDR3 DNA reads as TGTGCCAGCAGGCCCGACAGGGGCAATCAGCCCCAGCATTTT. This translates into CASRPDRGNQPQHF.

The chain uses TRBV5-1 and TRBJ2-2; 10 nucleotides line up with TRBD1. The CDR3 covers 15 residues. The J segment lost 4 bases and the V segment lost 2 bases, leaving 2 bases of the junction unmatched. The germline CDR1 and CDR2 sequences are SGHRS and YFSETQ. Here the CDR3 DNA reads TGCGCCAGCAGCTTTAGGACAGGGGGCACCGGGGAGCTGTTTTTT. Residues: CASSFRTGGTGELFF.

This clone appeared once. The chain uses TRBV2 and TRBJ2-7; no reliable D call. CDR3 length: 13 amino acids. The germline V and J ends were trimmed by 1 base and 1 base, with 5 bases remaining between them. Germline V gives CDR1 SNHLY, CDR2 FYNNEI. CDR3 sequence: CASSEGGSYEQYF. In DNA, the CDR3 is TGTGCCAGCAGTGAAGGCGGTTCCTACGAGCAGTACTTC.

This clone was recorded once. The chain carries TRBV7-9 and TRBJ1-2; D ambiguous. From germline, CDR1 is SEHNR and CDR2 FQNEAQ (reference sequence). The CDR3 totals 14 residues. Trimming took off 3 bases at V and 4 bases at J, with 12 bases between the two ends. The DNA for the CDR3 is TGTGCCAGCAGCTTGACGGGGATCGCCTATGGCTACACCTTC. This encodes CASSLTGIAYGYTF.

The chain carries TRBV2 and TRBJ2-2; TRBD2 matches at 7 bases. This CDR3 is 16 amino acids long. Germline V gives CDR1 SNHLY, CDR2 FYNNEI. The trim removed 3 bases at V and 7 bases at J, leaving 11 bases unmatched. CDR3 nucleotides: TGTGCCAGCAGTGAGTTGGCTAGCGGCAAAGGCGGGGAGCTGTTTTTT. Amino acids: CASSELASGKGGELFF.

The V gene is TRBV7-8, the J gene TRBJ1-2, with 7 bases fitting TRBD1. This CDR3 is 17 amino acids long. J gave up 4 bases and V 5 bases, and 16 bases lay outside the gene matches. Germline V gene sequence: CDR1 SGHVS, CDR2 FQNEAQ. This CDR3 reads CASSAYISYRGSYGYTF. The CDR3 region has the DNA TGTGCCAGCAGCGCATACATTTCGTACAGGGGCAGCTATGGCTACACCTTC.

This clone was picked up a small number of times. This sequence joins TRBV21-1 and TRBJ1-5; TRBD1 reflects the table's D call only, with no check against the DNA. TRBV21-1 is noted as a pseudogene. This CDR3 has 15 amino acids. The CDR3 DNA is TGTGCCAGCAGCAAAGTCAAAAAACAGGACATGCCCCAGCATTTT. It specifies CASSKVKKQDMPQHF.

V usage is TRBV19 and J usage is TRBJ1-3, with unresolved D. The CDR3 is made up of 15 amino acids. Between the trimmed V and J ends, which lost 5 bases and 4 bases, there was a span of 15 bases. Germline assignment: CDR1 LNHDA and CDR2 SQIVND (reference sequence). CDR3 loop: CASSPQRTPGNTIYF. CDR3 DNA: TGTGCCAGTAGTCCCCAGAGGACTCCCGGAAACACCATATATTTT.

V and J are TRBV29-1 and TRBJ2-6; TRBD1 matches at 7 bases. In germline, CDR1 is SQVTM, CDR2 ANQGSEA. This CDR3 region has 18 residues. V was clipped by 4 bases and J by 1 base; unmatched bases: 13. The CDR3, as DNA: TGCAGCGTTGGAACAGGAGACAGGGAATGGTCTGGGGCCAACGTCCTGACTTTC. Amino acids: CSVGTGDREWSGANVLTF.

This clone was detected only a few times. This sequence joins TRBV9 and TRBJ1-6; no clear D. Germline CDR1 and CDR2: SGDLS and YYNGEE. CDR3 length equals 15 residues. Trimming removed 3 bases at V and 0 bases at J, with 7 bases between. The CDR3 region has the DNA TGTGCCAGCAGCGGCATTAGCTCCTATAATTCACCCCTCCACTTT. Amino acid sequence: CASSGISSYNSPLHF.

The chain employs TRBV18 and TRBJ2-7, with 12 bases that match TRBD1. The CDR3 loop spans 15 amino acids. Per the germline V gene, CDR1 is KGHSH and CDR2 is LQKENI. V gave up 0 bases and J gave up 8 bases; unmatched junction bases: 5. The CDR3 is CASSPPGQGAVKQYF. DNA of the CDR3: TGTGCCAGCTCACCACCGGGACAGGGGGCTGTGAAGCAGTACTTC.

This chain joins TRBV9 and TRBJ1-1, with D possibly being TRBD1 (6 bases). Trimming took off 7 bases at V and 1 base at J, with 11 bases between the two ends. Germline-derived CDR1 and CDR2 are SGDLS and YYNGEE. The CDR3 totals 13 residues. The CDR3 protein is CASAGQPNTEAFF. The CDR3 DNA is TGTGCCAGCGCCGGACAGCCGAACACTGAAGCTTTCTTT. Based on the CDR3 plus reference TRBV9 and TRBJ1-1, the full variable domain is DSGVTQTPKHLITATGQRVTLRCSPRSGDLSVYWYQQSLDQGLQFLIQYYNGEERAKGNILERFSAQQFPDLHSELNLSSLELGDSALYFCASAGQPNTEAFFGQGTRLTVV.

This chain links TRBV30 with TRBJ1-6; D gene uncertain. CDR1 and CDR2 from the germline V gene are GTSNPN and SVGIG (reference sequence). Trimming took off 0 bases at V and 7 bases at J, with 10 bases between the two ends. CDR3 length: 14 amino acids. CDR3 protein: CAWSVLEENSPLHF. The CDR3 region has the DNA TGTGCCTGGAGTGTATTGGAGGAGAATTCACCCCTCCACTTT.